This T cell receptor beta chain was sequenced in a study of cytomegalovirus exposure and HLA in healthy donors. The study's findings and limits: There was a cluster of highly shared sequence variants that was likely a sequencing artifact.

PCR amplification relied on 60 Vbeta primers (plus 13 Jbeta primers). Sequencing was performed with immunoSEQ multiplex PCR; in TCRdb, only in-frame clones are kept and a portion is missing. The data show about 140,000 clones, approximately 77% seen once. A remark on this clone: Its antigen is undetermined.

Germline V gene data show CDR1 as LNHNV and CDR2 as YYDKDF (reference sequence). CDR3 length: 17 amino acids. Trimming removed 1 base from V and 0 bases from J; junction bases left unmatched: 5. The receptor's source is a woman in her thirties or forties in good health and CMV-seronegative. The rearrangement links TRBV15 to TRBJ2-3, with TRBD2 matching 9 bases. Sequenced sample: PBMCs. The CDR3 sequence is CATSRGSSGVSTDTQYF. CDR3 DNA sequence: TGTGCCACCAGCAGAGGGTCTAGCGGGGTCAGCACAGATACGCAGTATTTT.